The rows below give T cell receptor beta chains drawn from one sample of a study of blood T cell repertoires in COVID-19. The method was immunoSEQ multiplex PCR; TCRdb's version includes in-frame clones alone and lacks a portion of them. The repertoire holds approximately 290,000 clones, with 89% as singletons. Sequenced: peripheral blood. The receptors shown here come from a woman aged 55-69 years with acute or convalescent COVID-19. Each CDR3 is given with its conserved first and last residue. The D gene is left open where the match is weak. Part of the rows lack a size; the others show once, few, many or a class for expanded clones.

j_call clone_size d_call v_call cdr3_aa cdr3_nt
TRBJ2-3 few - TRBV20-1 CSPGSTDTQYF TGCAGCCCCGGTAGTACAGATACGCAGTATTTT
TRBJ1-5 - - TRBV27 CASSTGAGYNQPQHF TGTGCCAGCAGCACAGGAGCAGGTTATAATCAGCCCCAGCATTTT
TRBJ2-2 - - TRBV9 CASSGVTAGWAGELFF TGTGCCAGCAGCGGCGTGACGGCAGGGTGGGCCGGGGAGCTGTTTTTT
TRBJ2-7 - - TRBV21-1 CASSKASYEQYF TGTGCCAGCAGCAAAGCCAGCTACGAGCAGTACTTC
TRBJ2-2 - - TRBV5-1 CASRPQAPGELFF TGCGCCAGCAGACCTCAGGCACCCGGGGAGCTGTTTTTT
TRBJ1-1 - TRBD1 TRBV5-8 CASSSGQGWIEAFF TGTGCCAGCAGCTCAGGACAGGGATGGATTGAAGCTTTCTTT
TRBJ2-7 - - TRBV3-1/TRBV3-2 CASSPTGNSYEQYF TGTGCCAGCAGTCCCACAGGGAACTCCTACGAGCAGTACTTC
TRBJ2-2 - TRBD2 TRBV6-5 CASTTGRLNTGELFF TGTGCCAGCACCACCGGGAGGCTGAACACCGGGGAGCTGTTTTTT
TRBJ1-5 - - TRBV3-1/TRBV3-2 CASSQTRLGSNQPQHF TGTGCCAGCAGCCAGACGCGGCTCGGAAGCAATCAGCCCCAGCATTTT
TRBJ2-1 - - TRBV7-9 CASSRLAAYNEQFF TGTGCCAGCAGCCGTCTGGCGGCCTACAATGAGCAGTTCTTC
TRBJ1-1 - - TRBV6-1 CASSSNTEAFF TGTGCCAGCAGTTCTAACACTGAAGCTTTCTTT
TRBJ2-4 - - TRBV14 CASSQVGGLSPFIQYF TGTGCCAGCAGCCAAGTCGGCGGACTATCTCCCTTCATTCAGTACTTC
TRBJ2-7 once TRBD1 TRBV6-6 CASSYTPGQGAHEQYF TGTGCCAGCAGTTACACACCGGGACAGGGGGCTCACGAGCAGTACTTC
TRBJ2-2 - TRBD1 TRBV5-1 CASRRTGVNTGELFF TGCGCCAGCAGACGGACAGGTGTCAACACCGGGGAGCTGTTTTTT
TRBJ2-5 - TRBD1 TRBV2 CASSEQGVQETQYF TGTGCCAGCAGTGAACAGGGGGTCCAAGAGACCCAGTACTTC
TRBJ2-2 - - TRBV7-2 CASSFRNRNTGELFF TGTGCCAGCAGCTTCCGGAACAGAAACACCGGGGAGCTGTTTTTT
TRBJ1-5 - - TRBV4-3 CASSQDLEVGQPQHF TGCGCCAGCAGCCAAGATCTAGAGGTTGGCCAGCCCCAGCATTTT
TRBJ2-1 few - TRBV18 CASSRQFDEQFF TGTGCCAGCTCACGACAGTTCGATGAGCAGTTCTTC